Sequencing of this T cell receptor beta chain was carried out in a study of cytomegalovirus exposure and HLA in healthy donors. Study-wide background: Ancestry clustering placed more than 80% of some 400 genotyped donors in the Caucasian-associated cluster.

The PCR employed 60 Vbeta primers together with 13 Jbeta primers. The protocol was immunoSEQ multiplex PCR, while the TCRdb copy is restricted to in-frame clones and leaves out a portion. Of 95,000 to 100,000 clones listed, 70% to 80% are singletons. Of note for this clone: Its antigen is as yet unknown.

Overall study results and limits: It was reported in a later analysis that an Asian-associated ancestry cluster showed fewer N-insertions than the roughly 670-donor mean. In most subjects, TCR beta sequences reportedly gave accurate predictions of HLA-A and HLA-B alleles.

This TCR was sampled from a man aged 35-49 years in good health and CMV-seronegative. The material sequenced was PBMCs.

The CDR3 sequence: CSVGGTNEQFF. The DNA of the CDR3 is TGCAGCGTCGGCGGGACGAATGAGCAGTTCTTC. V gene TRBV29-1 combines with J gene TRBJ2-1, with D perhaps matching TRBD2 (6 bases). V was shortened by 6 bases and J by 7 bases, with 10 bases between the two germline ends. Germline CDR1 and CDR2: SQVTM and ANQGSEA. This CDR3 spans 11 amino acids.